These 18 T cell receptor beta chains were all obtained from the same sample, sequenced in a study of blood T cell repertoires in COVID-19. Sequenced by immunoSEQ multiplex PCR; TCRdb stores in-frame clones only, minus some. The table shows 80,000 to 100,000 clones, with around 93% occurring only once. Sequencing was performed on peripheral blood. Every receptor here comes from a human donor with active COVID-19. The donor label of this sample is uncertain.

This clone was seen a few times. The chain uses TRBV2 and TRBJ1-4; 9 nucleotides match TRBD1. Germline-derived CDR1 and CDR2 are SNHLY and FYNNEI. The CDR3 consists of 14 residues. Unmatched junction bases numbered 8, after V lost 7 bases and J lost 8 bases. The CDR3 is CASKMTGGVEKLFF. For the CDR3, the DNA is TGTGCCAGCAAAATGACAGGGGGTGTGGAAAAACTGTTTTTT.

J is TRBJ1-5 and V is TRBV5-8, with D perhaps TRBD1 (5 bases). Per the germline V gene, CDR1 is SGHTS and CDR2 is YDEGEE. This CDR3 comprises 16 residues. V was clipped by 6 bases and J by 4 bases, with 20 bases between them. The DNA for the CDR3 is TGTGCCAGCACCATTCTTGACTCCGGGGGAAATCAGCCCCAGCATTTT. Its translation is CASTILDSGGNQPQHF.

This chain uses TRBV11-2 with TRBJ2-3; D is undetermined. The CDR3 has 13 amino acids. With 1 base removed from V and 2 bases from J, the gap between germline ends came to 4 bases. CDR1 is SGHAT, CDR2 FQNNGV, per germline. The chain's CDR3 is CASSLVSTDTQYF. The CDR3, as DNA: TGTGCCAGCAGCTTAGTCTCCACAGATACGCAGTATTTT.

The rearrangement uses TRBV2 and TRBJ1-5; a weak D match, TRBD1 (6 bases). The CDR3 extends over 17 amino acids. Trimming stripped 7 bases from V and 6 bases from J, with 25 bases between. Germline V lookup: CDR1 SNHLY, CDR2 FYNNEI. CDR3 nucleotide sequence: TGTGCCAGCAATGGGGGCCGAGGGGTCGTCGGTTCTCAGCCCCAGCATTTT. It is translated as CASNGGRGVVGSQPQHF.

V is TRBV11-1 and J is TRBJ2-7, with TRBD1 identical over 7 bases. Germline V gene sequence: CDR1 SGHAT, CDR2 FQDESV (reference sequence). Trimming took 4 bases from V and 6 from J; bases not matched to a gene: 9. CDR3 length: 14 amino acids. The CDR3 DNA reads TGTGCCAGCAGCTCGGGACAGTCTCGACTCGAGCAGTACTTC. Protein: CASSSGQSRLEQYF. The variable domain in full, with the rest retrieved from reference TRBV11-1 and TRBJ2-7, is EAEVAQSPRYKITEKSQAVAFWCDPISGHATLYWYRQILGQGPELLVQFQDESVVDDSQLPKDRFSAERLKGVDSTLKIQPAELGDSAMYLCASSSGQSRLEQYFGPGTRLTVT.

In the case of this clone: Compared with germline, one end of the junction differs, possibly owing to a read error. J is TRBJ1-2 and V is TRBV6-1, with TRBD1 identical over 8 bases. The CDR3 spans 13 residues. Germline V gene data show CDR1 as MNHNS and CDR2 as SASEGT. CDR3 loop: CASSEARQGFPSF. CDR3 bases: TGTGCCAGCAGTGAAGCTCGACAGGGGTTTCCGTCCTTC.

The genes are TRBV5-1 and TRBJ1-3; weak D call: TRBD1 (5 bases). CDR3 size: 16 residues. Trimming removed 0 bases at V and 0 bases at J, with 10 bases between. Germline-derived CDR1 and CDR2 are SGHRS and YFSETQ. Here the CDR3 reads CASSLVGGSSGNTIYF. CDR3 in DNA: TGCGCCAGCAGCTTGGTTGGGGGGAGCTCTGGAAACACCATATATTTT. Combining the CDR3 with reference TRBV5-1 and TRBJ1-3 gives the whole variable domain KAGVTQTPRYLIKTRGQQVTLSCSPISGHRSVSWYQQTPGQGLQFLFEYFSETQRNKGNFPGRFSGRQFSNSRSEMNVSTLELGDSALYLCASSLVGGSSGNTIYFGEGSWLTVV.

This chain connects TRBV5-5 to TRBJ1-2; maybe TRBD1 (5 bases). Germline-derived CDR1 and CDR2 are SGHKS and YYEKEE (reference sequence). This CDR3 is 15 amino acids long. V lost 0 bases and J lost 5, with 14 bases in between. The CDR3 DNA reads as TGTGCCAGCAGCTTGGTCGATGTGGCAGGGTATGGCTACACCTTC. Translated, it gives CASSLVDVAGYGYTF. Using reference TRBV5-5 and TRBJ1-2 for the parts outside the CDR3, the full variable domain is DAGVTQSPTHLIKTRGQQVTLRCSPISGHKSVSWYQQVLGQGPQFIFQYYEKEERGRGNFPDRFSARQFPNYSSELNVNALLLGDSALYLCASSLVDVAGYGYTFGSGTRLTVV.

In this sample, this clone turned up once. The J gene is TRBJ2-1, the V gene TRBV10-2, with TRBD2 identical over 8 bases. Losses at the gene ends were 6 bases for V and 4 bases for J; bases not matched to a gene: 8. From germline, CDR1 is WSHSY and CDR2 SAAADI. The length of the CDR3 is 15 residues. Written as DNA, the CDR3 is TGCGCCAGCAGCGTACGGGGGGGCGGATACAATGAGCAGTTCTTC. Translation: CASSVRGGGYNEQFF.

The chain is built from TRBV6-2 or TRBV6-3 and TRBJ1-1, with 7 bases that match TRBD1. Germline assignment: CDR1 MNHEY and CDR2 SVGEGT. This CDR3 comprises 15 residues. Germline trimming cut 0 bases from V and 5 bases from J; bases unmatched to any gene: 6. The CDR3 loop reads CASSYSRGGWTEAFF. The CDR3 DNA sequence: TGTGCCAGCAGTTACTCGAGAGGGGGCTGGACTGAAGCTTTCTTT.

This chain joins TRBV10-1 and TRBJ2-5; TRBD1 agrees at 9 bases. J lost 4 bases, V lost 1 base, and 4 bases had no gene match. Germline CDR1 reads WNHNN; CDR2 reads SYGVQD (reference sequence). CDR3 length: 15 residues. The CDR3 nucleotides read TGCGCCAGCAGTGAGTTCCGACAGGGGGGAGAGACCCAGTACTTC. Amino acids: CASSEFRQGGETQYF.

The chain has TRBV11-3 and TRBJ1-2, with TRBD1 identical over 7 bases. Looked up from germline, CDR1 is SGHNT and CDR2 is YENEEA. V trimming: 6 bases; J trimming: 2 bases; junction bases outside the gene matches: 3. There are 13 residues in the CDR3. The CDR3: CASSDRANYGYTF. CDR3 DNA: TGTGCCAGCAGTGACAGGGCGAACTATGGCTACACCTTC.

The chain recombines TRBV28 with TRBJ2-5; TRBD1 matches 8 bases. V lost 6 bases and J lost 2; bases outside the gene matches: 11. CDR1 is MDHEN, CDR2 SYDVKM, per germline. There are 16 residues in the CDR3. The CDR3 DNA reads as TGTGCCAGCAGCCCTGACCGGACAGGGAGACAAGAGACCCAGTACTTC. It yields the protein CASSPDRTGRQETQYF.

This clone was counted a single time. V and J are TRBV28 and TRBJ2-3; the match to TRBD2 covers 9 bases. Germline lookup yields CDR1 MDHEN and CDR2 SYDVKM. The J segment lost 8 bases and the V segment lost 2 bases, leaving 5 bases of the junction unmatched. This CDR3 contains 14 residues. The CDR3 here is CASSLAGGPGTQYF. The CDR3 bases are TGTGCCAGCAGTTTAGCGGGGGGGCCAGGTACGCAGTATTTT.

The gene calls are TRBV7-8 and TRBJ2-7, with a possible D match to TRBD2 (5 bases). V shed 0 bases and J shed 8 bases, with 8 bases lying between them. Germline V CDR1 and CDR2: SGHVS, FQNEAQ. This CDR3 has 12 amino acids. The chain's CDR3 is CASSLALAKQYF. In DNA, the CDR3 is TGTGCCAGCAGCTTAGCTCTAGCTAAGCAGTACTTC. Full variable domain (missing parts from reference TRBV7-8 and TRBJ2-7): GAGVSQSPRYKVAKRGQDVALRCDPISGHVSLFWYQQALGQGPEFLTYFQNEAQLDKSGLPSDRFFAERPEGSVSTLKIQRTQQEDSAVYLCASSLALAKQYFGPGTRLTVT.

The chain recombines TRBV6-8 with TRBJ2-2; 9 nucleotides match TRBD1. V dropped 6 bases and J dropped 7; count of bases not matched to a gene: 15. This CDR3 has 17 residues. Germline V CDR1 and CDR2: MNHGY, SAAAGT. The CDR3 bases are TGTGCCAGCAGCCCGGACAGGGGTAGAGGGGACGTCGGGGAGCTGTTTTTT. Translated: CASSPDRGRGDVGELFF.

The chain joins TRBV7-2 to TRBJ2-1; 8 bases align to TRBD1. V dropped 4 bases and J dropped 6; count of bases not matched to a gene: 11. The CDR3 has 16 amino acids. Germline assignment: CDR1 SGHTA and CDR2 FQGNSA. CDR3 loop: CASSSAQGVEGNEQFF. DNA for the CDR3: TGTGCCAGCAGCTCCGCACAGGGGGTAGAGGGCAATGAGCAGTTCTTC.

This chain connects TRBV4-2 to TRBJ2-3; tentative D call: TRBD2 (7 bases). This CDR3 has 16 residues. V lost 1 base and J 2 bases, leaving 13 bases between the germline ends. Germline assignment: CDR1 LGHNA and CDR2 YNFKEQ. In DNA, the CDR3 is TGTGCCAGCAGCCAAGGGGGGGGGCCCTCCACAGATACGCAGTATTTT. Its protein is CASSQGGGPSTDTQYF.